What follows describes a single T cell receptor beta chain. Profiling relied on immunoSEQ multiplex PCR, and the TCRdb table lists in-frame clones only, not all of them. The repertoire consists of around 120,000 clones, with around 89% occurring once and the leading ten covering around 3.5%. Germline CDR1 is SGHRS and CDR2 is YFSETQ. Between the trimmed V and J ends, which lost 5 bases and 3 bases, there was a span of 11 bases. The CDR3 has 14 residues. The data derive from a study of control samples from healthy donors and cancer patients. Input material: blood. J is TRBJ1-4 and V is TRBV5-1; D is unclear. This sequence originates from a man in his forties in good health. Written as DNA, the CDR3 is TGCGCCAGCAGACCCGACTCCTCTAATGAAAAACTGTTTTTT. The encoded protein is CASRPDSSNEKLFF.